In this sample, the clone carrying this TCR beta chain turned up many times. This entry is derived from a study of regulatory T cells in long-lasting Graves disease. Sequencing libraries for TCR beta were prepared with iRepertoire HTBI primers and Arm-PCR of CDR3 regions. In the study's own analysis: Detected in the samples were around 59 TRBV and 15 or so TRBJ segments. TCRdb independently ran MiXCR on the multiplex PCR reads; one entry per CDR3 protein. The V and J calls were not made by the authors but by TCRdb's processing. The sample yields about 460,000 distinct CDR3 sequences, approximately 23% seen once. Specified time point: persistent/refractory GD, antithyroid drugs over 5 years with positive TRAb. PBMC RNA served as the TCR library source. This specimen consisted of peripheral blood mononuclear cells (PBMCs), obtained when the disease was refractory, from a patient treated with antithyroid drugs. The clonotype was recovered from a female donor with Graves disease.

This CDR3 is CASALGTGIYNEQFF. DNA of the CDR3: TGTGCCAGCGCCCTTGGGACAGGGATCTACAATGAGCAGTTCTTC. The rearrangement joins TRBV28 to TRBJ2-1, with TRBD1 matching over 9 bases. Germline CDR1 and CDR2: MDHEN and SYDVKM. V shed 8 bases, J shed 3 bases, and the junction held 8 bases outside the gene matches. The CDR3 covers 15 residues.